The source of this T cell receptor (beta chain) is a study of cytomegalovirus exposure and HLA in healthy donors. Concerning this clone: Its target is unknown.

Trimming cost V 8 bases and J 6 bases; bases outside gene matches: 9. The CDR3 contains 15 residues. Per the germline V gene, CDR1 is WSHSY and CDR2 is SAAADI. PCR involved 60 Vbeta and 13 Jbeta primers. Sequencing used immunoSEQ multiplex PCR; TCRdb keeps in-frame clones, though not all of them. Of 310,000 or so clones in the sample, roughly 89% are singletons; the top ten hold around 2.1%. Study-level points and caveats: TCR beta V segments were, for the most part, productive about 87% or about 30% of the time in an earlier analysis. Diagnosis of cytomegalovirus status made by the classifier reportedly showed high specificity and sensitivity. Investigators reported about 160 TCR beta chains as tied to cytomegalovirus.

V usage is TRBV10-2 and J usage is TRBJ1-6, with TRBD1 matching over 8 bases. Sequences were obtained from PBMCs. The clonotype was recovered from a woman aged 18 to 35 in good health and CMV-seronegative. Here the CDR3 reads CASGQTGAFNSPLHF. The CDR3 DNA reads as TGCGCCAGCGGCCAGACAGGGGCTTTTAATTCACCCCTCCACTTT.